This paragraph reports one T cell receptor (beta chain). The entry originates in a study of blood T cell repertoires in COVID-19. Measured with immunoSEQ multiplex PCR; TCRdb has only the in-frame clones, and not every one. The sample has 70,000 to 75,000 clones; 90% are singletons. The CDR3 sequence is 16 residues long. Germline CDR1 is MNHNS and CDR2 is SASEGT. V shed 0 bases and J shed 2 bases, with 11 bases lying between them. J is TRBJ1-5 and V is TRBV6-1; tentatively, D is TRBD1 (5 bases). Sequenced sample: peripheral blood. The sequence derives from a human donor in a cohort sampled during active COVID-19. The CDR3 is CASSEAPGGGNQPQHF. The CDR3 DNA reads TGTGCCAGCAGTGAAGCTCCCGGGGGTGGCAATCAGCCCCAGCATTTT.